Listed below are T cell receptor beta chains from one sample, sequenced in a study of OX40 agonist ivuxolimab in advanced cancers. The table came from immunoSEQ multiplex PCR; TCRdb's copy has only in-frame clones and leaves some out. Here the sample spans about 69,000 clones, about nine tenths being singletons. Sequenced here: CD4+ or CD8+ T cells sorted from blood, sampled in a trial of the OX40 agonist ivuxolimab. Every receptor here comes from an adult with an advanced solid tumor such as melanoma, head and neck, liver or kidney cancer. The CDR3 runs from the conserved cysteine through the conserved F or W. D genes are given only for firm matches. Size is omitted from some rows. Given values are once, few, many or a class for expanded clones.

>-|TRBV11-2|TRBD2|TRBJ2-5
CASSLELAGGIQETQYF
TGTGCCAGCAGCTTAGAACTAGCGGGAGGGATCCAAGAGACCCAGTACTTC
>-|TRBV13|TRBD1|TRBJ2-7
CASSLRDRGYEQYF
TGTGCCAGCAGCCTCCGGGACAGGGGGTACGAGCAGTACTTC
>-|TRBV6-7|-|TRBJ2-7
CASSSRQVLYEQYF
TGTGCCAGCAGCTCCCGACAGGTCTTATACGAGCAGTACTTC
>-|TRBV5-6|TRBD2|TRBJ2-3
CASSHLAGGVDTQYF
TGTGCCAGCAGCCACCTAGCGGGAGGTGTAGATACGCAGTATTTT
>-|TRBV7-9|TRBD1|TRBJ1-4
CASSLGDRGTNEKLLF
TGTGCCAGCAGCCTCGGCGACAGGGGCACTAATGAAAAACTGCTTTTT
>-|TRBV27|-|TRBJ2-7
CASSSPFGTPGEQYF
TGTGCCAGCAGTTCCCCCTTTGGGACCCCGGGGGAGCAGTACTTC
>-|TRBV28|-|TRBJ1-2
CASEDTGSYGYTF
TGTGCCAGCGAAGACACAGGGTCCTATGGCTACACCTTC
>-|TRBV27|-|TRBJ1-3
CEECGGYPRCGNTIYF
TGTGAGGAGTGCGGGGGCTACCCGCGGTGTGGGAACACCATATATTTT
>once|TRBV6-6|TRBD2|TRBJ2-1
CASTWTSGRMDNEQFF
TGTGCCAGCACCTGGACTAGCGGGAGGATGGACAATGAGCAGTTCTTC
>-|TRBV5-1|TRBD1|TRBJ2-7
CASSTVSGGWMNEQYF
TGCGCCAGCAGCACAGTATCAGGGGGCTGGATGAACGAGCAGTACTTC
>-|TRBV10-3|TRBD1|TRBJ1-5
CAISGGQAGNQPQHF
TGTGCCATCAGTGGGGGACAGGCGGGGAATCAGCCCCAGCATTTT
>-|TRBV28|TRBD1|TRBJ2-5
CASSYSTGVRETQYF
TGTGCCAGCAGTTACTCGACAGGGGTTCGGGAGACCCAGTACTTC
>-|TRBV25-1|-|TRBJ2-2
CASKTRDGGTGELFF
TGTGCCAGCAAAACCCGGGACGGTGGGACCGGGGAGCTGTTTTTT
>-|TRBV5-6|TRBD1|TRBJ1-6
CASSPDRDPPLHF
TGTGCCAGCAGCCCCGACAGGGATCCACCCCTCCACTTT
>-|TRBV11-2|-|TRBJ2-5
CASSWWDTQETQYF
TGTGCCAGCAGCTGGTGGGACACTCAAGAGACCCAGTACTTC
>-|TRBV30|-|TRBJ1-1
CAWSVREVTEAFF
TGTGCCTGGAGTGTACGAGAGGTCACTGAAGCTTTCTTT
>-|TRBV4-1|TRBD2|TRBJ2-7
CASSQDPSGEAYEQYF
TGCGCCAGCAGCCAAGACCCTAGCGGAGAAGCCTACGAGCAGTACTTC
>-|TRBV10-3|TRBD1|TRBJ2-7
CATKTGQGPSSYEQYF
TGTGCCACTAAGACCGGACAGGGACCGAGCTCCTACGAGCAGTACTTC
>-|TRBV6-4|-|TRBJ2-1
CASSVGQGYEQFF
TGTGCCAGCAGTGTAGGGCAGGGCTATGAGCAGTTCTTC
>-|TRBV6-4|-|TRBJ2-2
CASSDRAAGELFF
TGTGCCAGCAGTGATCGGGCGGCCGGGGAGCTGTTTTTT
>-|TRBV2|-|TRBJ2-7
CASSRDGGTYEQYF
TGTGCCAGCAGCCGGGACGGAGGAACCTACGAGCAGTACTTC
>-|TRBV7-2|-|TRBJ2-7
CASSLEALRPGNFYEQYF
TGTGCCAGCAGCTTAGAAGCTCTTCGGCCAGGGAATTTCTACGAGCAGTACTTC
>-|TRBV27|-|TRBJ2-7
CASSLFGQSQYF
TGTGCCAGCAGTTTATTCGGACAGTCTCAGTACTTC
>-|TRBV2|-|TRBJ2-2
CASSEVPPRRWTPNTGELFF
TGTGCCAGCAGTGAAGTTCCCCCGCGTCGATGGACACCGAACACCGGGGAGCTGTTTTTT
>-|TRBV10-2|TRBD1|TRBJ1-3
CASSATGASSGNTIYF
TGCGCCAGCAGTGCGACAGGGGCAAGCTCTGGAAACACCATATATTTT
>-|TRBV5-1|TRBD2|TRBJ2-1
CASSLEGGRAYNEQFF
TGCGCCAGCAGCTTGGAGGGCGGGAGGGCCTACAATGAGCAGTTCTTC
>-|TRBV5-1|-|TRBJ2-1
CASSPERGFFINEQFF
TGCGCCAGCAGCCCGGAAAGGGGGTTCTTTATCAATGAGCAGTTCTTC
>once|TRBV9|TRBD2|TRBJ2-1
CASSQGLASYNEQFF
TGTGCCAGCAGCCAGGGACTAGCGAGTTACAATGAGCAGTTCTTC
>once|TRBV7-2|-|TRBJ2-1
CASSLDGSSYNEQFF
TGTGCCAGCAGCTTAGACGGGAGTTCCTACAATGAGCAGTTCTTC
>-|TRBV6-5|-|TRBJ2-3
CASSRYTPTTDTQYF
TGTGCCAGCAGCCGATACACTCCTACCACAGATACGCAGTATTTT
>-|TRBV10-1|TRBD2|TRBJ2-1
CASSEAGPRSGDEQFF
TGCGCCAGCAGTGAGGCGGGACCCCGTAGCGGGGATGAGCAGTTCTTC
>-|TRBV27|TRBD2|TRBJ2-7
CASSSRLAAAFYEQYF
TGTGCCAGCAGTTCCAGACTAGCAGCCGCCTTCTACGAGCAGTACTTC
>-|TRBV5-1|-|TRBJ1-2
CASSSEDRVYGYTF
TGCGCCAGCAGCTCCGAGGACAGAGTCTATGGCTACACCTTC
>-|TRBV6-5|-|TRBJ1-1
CASSYRGMNTEAFF
TGTGCCAGCAGTTACAGGGGAATGAACACTGAAGCTTTCTTT
>-|TRBV29-1|-|TRBJ2-1
CSVEQLAYNEQFF
TGCAGCGTTGAACAACTAGCTTACAATGAGCAGTTCTTC
>-|TRBV28|TRBD2|TRBJ2-1
CASSNSGRAGNEQFF
TGTGCCAGCAGTAATAGCGGGAGGGCCGGCAATGAGCAGTTCTTC
>-|TRBV19|-|TRBJ2-3
CASSRPRPGTDTQYF
TGTGCCAGTAGTCGTCCGCGGCCCGGCACAGATACGCAGTATTTT
>-|TRBV5-1|-|TRBJ2-1
CASSEDTGSYNEQFF
TGCGCCAGCAGCGAGGACACCGGTTCCTACAATGAGCAGTTCTTC
>-|TRBV28|-|TRBJ1-2
CASSLSTNPGYGYTF
TGTGCCAGCAGTCTCTCAACCAACCCGGGGTACGGCTACACCTTC